This T cell receptor beta chain was observed in a study of blood T cell repertoires in COVID-19. On the study more broadly: Samples representing acute and convalescent COVID-19 were sourced from the United States, Italy and Spain. Sources were T cells, B-cell-depleted T cells, or PBMCs; the material itself was cDNA or gDNA.

The CDR3 consists of 14 residues. CDR1 is SGHKS and CDR2 is YYEKEE in the germline V gene (reference sequence). V was pared by 0 bases and J by 6 bases, with 9 bases between. Original handling: Amplified reference gene primers provided the basis for estimating nucleated cell counts. Method: immunoSEQ multiplex PCR; TCRdb's copy keeps in-frame clones and lacks some. The DNA was the basis for D and trimming; V, J and clone size are from that table. The sample shows some 63,000 clones, 85% of them seen only once. The gene calls are TRBV5-5 and TRBJ1-4; D unresolved. What was sequenced was peripheral blood. The sequence derives from a human donor in a cohort sampled during active COVID-19. The CDR3, as DNA: TGTGCCAGCAGCTTGGCGGCTGGAGATGAAAAACTGTTTTTT. Encoded protein: CASSLAAGDEKLFF.